The clone carrying this T cell receptor (beta chain) was seen only a few times. This sample is drawn from a study of cytomegalovirus exposure and HLA in healthy donors. The PCR had 60 Vbeta and 13 Jbeta primers. This table comes from immunoSEQ multiplex PCR, and its TCRdb copy is limited to in-frame clones, with some not included. Seen here are 100,000 to 150,000 clones, more than 70% observed once, and the top ten hold under 5%. CDR3 size: 14 residues. The receptor was isolated from a man aged 25-40 years in good health and CMV-seronegative. The V call is TRBV21-1, the J call TRBJ2-7; TRBD1, the table's D call, was not compared with the DNA. TRBV21-1 is a known pseudogene. The sequencing sample was made of PBMCs. In nucleotides, the CDR3 is TGTGCCAGCAGCTCTGACAGGAGCTCCTACGAGCAGTACTTC. It specifies CASSSDRSSYEQYF.